Listed below are T cell receptor beta chains from one sample, sequenced in a study of T cell changes during pregnancy in multiple sclerosis. Sequencing used immunoSEQ multiplex PCR; TCRdb keeps in-frame clones, though not all of them. The sample has roughly 15,000 clones, 80% to 85% seen once; the top ten hold 15% to 20%. Sequences were derived from CD8+ T cells from peripheral blood mononuclear cells, sampled in the third trimester of pregnancy. The receptor set was obtained from a female donor in good health, enrolled as a control in a pregnancy study. Each CDR3 is given with its conserved first and last residue. The D gene is left open where the match is weak. Some rows have no size entry. The others give once, few or many, or a class for an expanded clone.

abundance	j_gene	d_gene	v_gene	CDR3aa	CDR3nt
-	TRBJ2-5	TRBD1	TRBV19	CATTDGQGAGETQYF	TGTGCCACAACTGACGGACAGGGGGCAGGAGAGACCCAGTACTTC
-	TRBJ1-4	TRBD1	TRBV7-6	CASSQTGGEEKLFF	TGTGCCAGCAGCCAAACAGGGGGAGAGGAAAAACTGTTTTTT
-	TRBJ2-7	TRBD1	TRBV27	CASSFYSGQGYEQYF	TGTGCCAGCAGTTTTTACTCCGGACAGGGGTACGAGCAGTACTTC
-	TRBJ1-1	TRBD1	TRBV6-5	CASSEAGGTEAFF	TGTGCCAGCAGCGAAGCAGGGGGCACTGAAGCTTTCTTT
-	TRBJ1-5	-	TRBV27	CASRKNLVGQINQPQHF	TGTGCCAGCCGGAAAAATTTAGTCGGACAGATCAATCAGCCCCAGCATTTT
-	TRBJ1-5	TRBD1	TRBV9	CASSAGQGADQPQHF	TGTGCCAGCAGCGCGGGACAGGGGGCCGATCAGCCCCAGCATTTT
few	TRBJ1-6	-	TRBV4-3	CASSQLWDTYNSPLHF	TGCGCCAGCAGCCAATTGTGGGACACCTATAATTCACCCCTCCACTTT
-	TRBJ2-7	TRBD1	TRBV27	CASSLGQAVYEQYF	TGTGCCAGCAGTTTGGGACAGGCGGTCTACGAGCAGTACTTC
-	TRBJ1-2	-	TRBV19	CASIQTQGRRDGYTF	TGTGCCAGTATACAGACCCAGGGAAGAAGGGATGGCTACACCTTC
-	TRBJ1-5	-	TRBV6-5	CASSKRPAGNQPQHF	TGTGCCAGCAGTAAAAGACCGGCGGGCAATCAGCCCCAGCATTTT
-	TRBJ1-1	-	TRBV7-9	CASSPPGPEAFF	TGTGCCAGCAGCCCTCCAGGTCCTGAAGCTTTCTTT
-	TRBJ2-2	-	TRBV6-6	CASIGTSNTGELFF	TGTGCCAGCATCGGGACTTCGAACACCGGGGAGCTGTTTTTT
-	TRBJ2-7	-	TRBV6-5	CASSYGRDTLSYEQYF	TGTGCCAGCAGTTACGGCCGGGACACCCTCTCCTACGAGCAGTACTTC
-	TRBJ1-1	-	TRBV2	CASSETEARTEAFF	TGTGCCAGCAGTGAGACAGAAGCGCGCACTGAAGCTTTCTTT
-	TRBJ1-4	TRBD1	TRBV7-9	CASSQGTATNEKLFF	TGCGCCAGCAGCCAAGGGACAGCAACTAATGAAAAACTGTTTTTT
-	TRBJ2-3	-	TRBV10-2	CASSDMSDTQYF	TGCGCCAGCAGTGATATGTCTGATACGCAGTATTTT
-	TRBJ2-1	-	TRBV27	CASSIDSYNEQFF	TGTGCCAGCAGTATCGACAGTTACAATGAGCAGTTCTTC
-	TRBJ1-5	TRBD1	TRBV16	CASSPPTGDSNQPQHF	TGTGCCAGCAGCCCGCCCACAGGGGATAGCAATCAGCCCCAGCATTTT
many	TRBJ1-2	-	TRBV6-5	CASSYSGRQFGYTF	TGTGCCAGCAGTTACTCGGGGCGACAGTTTGGCTACACCTTC
-	TRBJ1-1	TRBD1	TRBV4-3	CASSQDSTGGNTEAFF	TGCGCCAGCAGCCAAGACTCCACAGGGGGGAACACTGAAGCTTTCTTT
-	TRBJ1-2	-	TRBV6-5	CASSQGLGPGYTF	TGTGCCAGCAGTCAGGGGCTGGGACCTGGCTACACCTTC
-	TRBJ2-1	-	TRBV7-8	CASSNPGLISYNEQFF	TGTGCCAGCAGCAATCCGGGACTGATCTCCTACAATGAGCAGTTCTTC
-	TRBJ2-3	-	TRBV6-5	CASSYSGADTQYF	TGTGCCAGCAGTTATTCCGGGGCAGATACGCAGTATTTT
few	TRBJ2-1	TRBD2	TRBV6-1	CASSGRTSGLNEQFF	TGTGCCAGCAGTGGACGGACTAGCGGGCTCAATGAGCAGTTCTTC
-	TRBJ2-7	-	TRBV27	CASSFSESPEQYF	TGTGCCAGCAGTTTTTCCGAGTCCCCAGAGCAGTACTTC
-	TRBJ2-6	-	TRBV4-3	CASSQRWGTSGANVLTF	TGCGCCAGCAGCCAGAGATGGGGGACATCTGGGGCCAACGTCCTGACTTTC
-	TRBJ2-1	TRBD1	TRBV10-2	CATGQGNNEQFF	TGCGCCACCGGACAGGGCAACAATGAGCAGTTCTTC
-	TRBJ1-5	-	TRBV6-6	CASSYTDSASNQPQHF	TGTGCCAGCAGTTATACGGACAGCGCTAGCAATCAGCCCCAGCATTTT
-	TRBJ1-1	-	TRBV7-9	CASSRGNTEAFF	TGTGCCAGCAGTCGAGGAAACACTGAAGCTTTCTTT
-	TRBJ1-1	TRBD1	TRBV7-8	CASSLQGETEAFF	TGTGCCAGCAGCTTACAGGGGGAGACTGAAGCTTTCTTT